The T cell receptor (beta chain) described here comes from a study of cytomegalovirus exposure and HLA in healthy donors. The CDR3 sequence is 16 residues long. General observations from the study: Later analysis identified 15,000 to 20,000 TCR beta sequences associated with HLA alleles, using a false discovery rate threshold of 0.05. In vitro testing confirmed a few CMV-associated chains as specific for CMV antigens. By a later analysis, the bulk of CMV-associated TCR beta chains appeared HLA-restricted.

The PCR had 60 Vbeta and 13 Jbeta primers. Clones were read by immunoSEQ multiplex PCR, and TCRdb kept only the in-frame ones, dropping some. The table includes 170,000 or so clones, roughly 80% detected once. With respect to this clone: Its antigen is undetermined.

The source of this sequence is a woman between 50 and 59 years old in good health and CMV-seropositive. Sequencing was done on a sample of PBMCs. The chain uses TRBV21-1 and TRBJ2-1; the listed D gene, TRBD2, was not tested against the DNA. TRBV21-1 is assigned pseudogene status. The CDR3 loop reads CASSRGLAGGPREQFF. CDR3 DNA sequence: TGTGCCAGCAGCAGGGGACTAGCGGGGGGGCCGAGGGAGCAGTTCTTC.